Listed below are T cell receptor beta chains from one sample, sequenced in a study of T-cell reconstitution after alpha-beta-depleted transplantation in children. TCRdb fed the PCR reads into MiXCR, producing one record per CDR3 protein. The repertoire holds around 90,000 distinct CDR3 sequences, with around 16% as singletons. The source was PBMCs, mostly from graft donor cells, collected 180 days after TCRalphabeta/CD19-depleted stem cell transplant. The origin of the receptors is a male patient between 2 and 15 years old who had a stem cell transplant for acute lymphoblastic leukemia, so the T cells may come from the graft donor. The CDR3 runs from the conserved cysteine through the conserved F or W. D genes are given only for firm matches.

j_call: TRBJ2-5
v_call: TRBV5-1
d_call: TRBD2
cdr3_aa: CASCPSGGQETQYF

j_call: TRBJ2-1
v_call: TRBV5-1
d_call: TRBD2
cdr3_aa: CASSMTSTNNEQFF

j_call: TRBJ2-1
v_call: TRBV6-1
d_call: TRBD2
cdr3_aa: CASSGLLAGEQFF

j_call: TRBJ1-2
v_call: TRBV5-6
d_call: .
cdr3_aa: CASSFQISDFYGYTF

j_call: TRBJ2-5
v_call: TRBV5-1
d_call: .
cdr3_aa: CASSFQGETQYF

j_call: TRBJ2-5
v_call: TRBV18
d_call: .
cdr3_aa: CASSPQRTAQATQYF

j_call: TRBJ2-2
v_call: TRBV20-1
d_call: .
cdr3_aa: CSAVQDPGELFF

j_call: TRBJ2-7
v_call: TRBV7-2
d_call: .
cdr3_aa: CASSPTGGYEQYF

j_call: TRBJ1-1
v_call: TRBV6-5
d_call: TRBD1
cdr3_aa: CASSYRTGEAFF

j_call: TRBJ2-5
v_call: TRBV5-6
d_call: TRBD1
cdr3_aa: CASGDRGPETQYF

j_call: TRBJ1-1
v_call: TRBV20-1
d_call: .
cdr3_aa: CSARVSGRRNTEAFF

j_call: TRBJ2-7
v_call: TRBV5-1
d_call: TRBD1
cdr3_aa: CASSLDDRGTYEQYF

j_call: TRBJ1-1
v_call: TRBV5-1
d_call: TRBD1
cdr3_aa: CASSPGTGFTEAFF

j_call: TRBJ2-7
v_call: TRBV19
d_call: .
cdr3_aa: CASSPGVDYEQYF

j_call: TRBJ2-2
v_call: TRBV12-3/TRBV12-4
d_call: .
cdr3_aa: CASSPGGELFF

j_call: TRBJ2-1
v_call: TRBV7-6
d_call: .
cdr3_aa: CASSLNTQGLGAYNEQFF

j_call: TRBJ2-7
v_call: TRBV12-3/TRBV12-4
d_call: .
cdr3_aa: CASSLRQGPTYEQYF

j_call: TRBJ2-7
v_call: TRBV5-1
d_call: .
cdr3_aa: CASSRSGVYEQYF

j_call: TRBJ2-3
v_call: TRBV6-5
d_call: .
cdr3_aa: CASSWGQADTQYF

j_call: TRBJ2-2
v_call: TRBV4-2
d_call: .
cdr3_aa: CASSHQPRSELNTGELFF

j_call: TRBJ1-5
v_call: TRBV7-6
d_call: .
cdr3_aa: CASSSGVQGSNQPQHF

j_call: TRBJ2-7
v_call: TRBV20-1
d_call: TRBD1
cdr3_aa: CSAQRTGFSYEQYF

j_call: TRBJ2-7
v_call: TRBV6-1
d_call: .
cdr3_aa: CASSEVVAWTHYEQYF

j_call: TRBJ2-5
v_call: TRBV5-1
d_call: TRBD2
cdr3_aa: CASSSGDYLGETQYF

j_call: TRBJ1-3
v_call: TRBV20-1
d_call: TRBD1
cdr3_aa: CSAPSDRAGNTIYF

j_call: TRBJ1-1
v_call: TRBV12-3/TRBV12-4
d_call: TRBD1
cdr3_aa: CASSPTDRGRMTTEAFF

j_call: TRBJ2-2
v_call: TRBV6-5
d_call: .
cdr3_aa: CASSYSSRANTGELFF

j_call: TRBJ2-5
v_call: TRBV4-2
d_call: .
cdr3_aa: CASSRNRVGFSETQYF

j_call: TRBJ2-1
v_call: TRBV12-3/TRBV12-4
d_call: .
cdr3_aa: CASSPTGTFYNEQFF

j_call: TRBJ1-6
v_call: TRBV5-1
d_call: .
cdr3_aa: CASSLRSGRVLNSPLHF

j_call: TRBJ1-1
v_call: TRBV7-9
d_call: .
cdr3_aa: CASSSERREAFF

j_call: TRBJ1-2
v_call: TRBV27
d_call: TRBD1
cdr3_aa: CASTTGQGGPRGYTF

j_call: TRBJ2-7
v_call: TRBV29-1
d_call: .
cdr3_aa: CSAGGINPLLNEQYF

j_call: TRBJ2-3
v_call: TRBV9
d_call: TRBD1
cdr3_aa: CASSVGGQGSDTQYF

j_call: TRBJ1-2
v_call: TRBV29-1
d_call: .
cdr3_aa: CSVVASLNRGYTF

j_call: TRBJ1-2
v_call: TRBV6-5
d_call: TRBD1
cdr3_aa: CASSYSSGQGAWNYGYTF

j_call: TRBJ1-1
v_call: TRBV9
d_call: .
cdr3_aa: CASSAQNTEAFF

j_call: TRBJ2-7
v_call: TRBV28
d_call: .
cdr3_aa: CASGRYSVHEQYF

j_call: TRBJ2-1
v_call: TRBV27
d_call: .
cdr3_aa: CASSLRRNNEQFF

j_call: TRBJ2-7
v_call: TRBV6-2/TRBV6-3
d_call: .
cdr3_aa: CASSYSGQWSSYEQYF

j_call: TRBJ2-7
v_call: TRBV5-1
d_call: .
cdr3_aa: CASSPTDGGISYEQYF

j_call: TRBJ2-1
v_call: TRBV5-4
d_call: TRBD1
cdr3_aa: CASSLTGGHEQFF

j_call: TRBJ2-2
v_call: TRBV12-3/TRBV12-4
d_call: TRBD1
cdr3_aa: CASSLTGGPGELFF

j_call: TRBJ2-5
v_call: TRBV5-6
d_call: .
cdr3_aa: CASVQGRVRQETQYF

j_call: TRBJ2-5
v_call: TRBV10-3
d_call: TRBD1
cdr3_aa: CAVTQKGIGTGNTRETQYF

j_call: TRBJ2-3
v_call: TRBV20-1
d_call: TRBD2
cdr3_aa: CSAVTSGGAFTQYF

j_call: TRBJ2-7
v_call: TRBV29-1
d_call: TRBD2
cdr3_aa: CSVDGGVGSYEQYF

j_call: TRBJ2-7
v_call: TRBV29-1
d_call: .
cdr3_aa: CSVGNRVSYEQYF

j_call: TRBJ2-1
v_call: TRBV10-3
d_call: TRBD2
cdr3_aa: CAISESSSGGYNEQFF

j_call: TRBJ2-1
v_call: TRBV6-1
d_call: .
cdr3_aa: CASRRQGGLGNEQFF

j_call: TRBJ2-1
v_call: TRBV7-9
d_call: .
cdr3_aa: CASRRTVGGLNNEQFF

j_call: TRBJ1-4
v_call: TRBV10-3
d_call: TRBD1
cdr3_aa: CAINRDRNEKLFF

j_call: TRBJ1-1
v_call: TRBV5-5
d_call: .
cdr3_aa: CASSLGRSPRRTEAFF

j_call: TRBJ2-3
v_call: TRBV20-1
d_call: TRBD2
cdr3_aa: CSAYLAGGLRRTDTQYF

j_call: TRBJ2-3
v_call: TRBV12-3/TRBV12-4
d_call: TRBD1
cdr3_aa: CASSQLPGQGTDTQYF

j_call: TRBJ1-3
v_call: TRBV7-2
d_call: TRBD1
cdr3_aa: CASSRETGRGNTIYF

j_call: TRBJ1-2
v_call: TRBV20-1
d_call: .
cdr3_aa: CSASKDKANYGYTF

j_call: TRBJ2-1
v_call: TRBV6-2/TRBV6-3
d_call: .
cdr3_aa: CASMRDRSSYNEQFF

j_call: TRBJ2-2
v_call: TRBV7-9
d_call: TRBD1
cdr3_aa: CASTSGTGDTGELFF